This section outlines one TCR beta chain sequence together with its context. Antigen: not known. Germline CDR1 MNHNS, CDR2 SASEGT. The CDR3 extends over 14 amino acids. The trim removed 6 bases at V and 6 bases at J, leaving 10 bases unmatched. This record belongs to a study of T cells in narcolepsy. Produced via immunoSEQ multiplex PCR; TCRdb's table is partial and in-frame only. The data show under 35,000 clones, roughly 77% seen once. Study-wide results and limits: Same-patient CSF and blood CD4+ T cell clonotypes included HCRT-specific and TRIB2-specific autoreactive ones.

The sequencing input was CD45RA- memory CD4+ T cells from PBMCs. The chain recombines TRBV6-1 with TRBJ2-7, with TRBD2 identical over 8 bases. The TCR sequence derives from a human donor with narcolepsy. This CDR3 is CASSLSGSSAEQYF. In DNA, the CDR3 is TGTGCCAGCAGCCTCAGCGGGAGTTCCGCCGAGCAGTACTTC.